This T cell receptor (beta chain) is from a study of blood T cell repertoires in COVID-19. Background on the study: The United States, Italy and Spain provided the acute and convalescent COVID-19 samples.

Profiling relied on immunoSEQ multiplex PCR, and the TCRdb table lists in-frame clones only, not all of them. This sample has over 150,000 clones, with around 80% found just once. The study drew participants aged about 18 to 95 years from some 23 US areas. Each participant's cohort was designated according to participant-reported clinical history. The V and J ends lost 3 bases and 0 bases, in that order; junction bases with no gene match: 4. CDR1 is SEHNR and CDR2 is FQNEAQ in the germline V gene (reference sequence). This CDR3 has 16 amino acids. This chain joins TRBV7-9 and TRBJ2-5; 10 bases align to TRBD2. What was sequenced was PBMCs or T cells enriched from blood (not recorded which). The receptor comes from a man aged 45-65 years who had recovered from COVID-19. CDR3 sequence (DNA): TGTGCCAGCAGCTTGGGGACTAGCGCGTACCAAGAGACCCAGTACTTC. Its protein product is CASSLGTSAYQETQYF.